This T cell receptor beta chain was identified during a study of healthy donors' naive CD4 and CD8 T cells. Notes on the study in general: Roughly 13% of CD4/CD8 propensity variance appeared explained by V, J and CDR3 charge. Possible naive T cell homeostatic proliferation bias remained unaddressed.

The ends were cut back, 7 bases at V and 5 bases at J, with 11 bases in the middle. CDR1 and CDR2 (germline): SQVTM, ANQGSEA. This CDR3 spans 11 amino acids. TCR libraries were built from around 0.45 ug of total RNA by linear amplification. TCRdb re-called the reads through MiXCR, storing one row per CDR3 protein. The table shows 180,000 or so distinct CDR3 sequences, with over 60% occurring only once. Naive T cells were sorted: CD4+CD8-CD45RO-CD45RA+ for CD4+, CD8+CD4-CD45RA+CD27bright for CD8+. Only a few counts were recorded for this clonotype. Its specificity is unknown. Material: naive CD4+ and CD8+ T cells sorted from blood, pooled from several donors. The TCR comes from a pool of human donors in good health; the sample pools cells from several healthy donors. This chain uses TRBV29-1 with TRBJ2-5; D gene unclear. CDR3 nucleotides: TGCAGCGCAGGCAGCATTGAGACCCAGTACTTC. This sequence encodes CSAGSIETQYF.